These T cell receptor beta chains were read from a single sample in a study of cytomegalovirus exposure and HLA in healthy donors. Libraries were prepared by immunoSEQ multiplex PCR; TCRdb keeps only in-frame clonotypes and omits some of them. The table has about 210,000 clones, more than 70% seen once; the top ten hold about 0.5%. Sequenced input: PBMCs. Every receptor here comes from a boy aged 10-17 years in good health and CMV-seronegative. Each CDR3 is given with its conserved first and last residue. Fields, in order: J gene, V gene, clone size, D gene, CDR3 protein, CDR3 DNA. The D gene is left open where the match is weak. Clone size is not always given. Where it is, it says once, few, many or a class for expanded clones.

>TRBJ2-3|TRBV6-5|few|TRBD1
CASSYDRGHGDTQYF
TGTGCCAGCAGTTACGACAGGGGGCATGGAGATACGCAGTATTTT
>TRBJ2-1|TRBV29-1|once|TRBD2
CSVDRLAGGIYLKYNEQFF
TGCAGCGTTGACAGACTAGCGGGAGGGATATATCTAAAATACAATGAGCAGTTCTTC
>TRBJ2-2|TRBV25-1|NA|NA
CASSGPRLGPGGELFF
TGTGCCAGCAGTGGCCCCCGACTAGGTCCGGGCGGGGAGCTGTTTTTT
>TRBJ2-3|TRBV27|NA|NA
CASSFLSSQIGGQYF
TGTGCCAGCAGTTTTTTGAGCTCACAAATCGGCGGGCAGTATTTT
>TRBJ2-7|TRBV19|once|NA
CASSILGVSSDEQYF
TGTGCCAGTAGTATACTCGGGGTAAGTTCGGACGAGCAGTACTTC
>TRBJ2-1|TRBV6-4|NA|TRBD2
CASSPRTSPYLYNEQFF
TGTGCCAGCAGTCCCAGGACTAGCCCTTACCTATACAATGAGCAGTTCTTC
>TRBJ1-1|TRBV7-3|NA|NA
CASSSLRGTEAFF
TGTGCCAGCAGCTCATTACGGGGGACTGAAGCTTTCTTT
>TRBJ1-1|TRBV6-5|few|TRBD1
CASSYWGQGDTEAFF
TGTGCCAGCAGTTACTGGGGACAGGGGGACACTGAAGCTTTCTTT
>TRBJ1-1|TRBV29-1|NA|TRBD1
CSAGDRGVTEAFF
TGCAGCGCCGGGGACAGGGGTGTCACTGAAGCTTTCTTT
>TRBJ2-1|TRBV9|once|TRBD2
CASNQRGGTRDEQFF
TGTGCCAGCAACCAGCGGGGGGGAACTAGGGATGAGCAGTTCTTC
>TRBJ2-7|TRBV19|NA|TRBD2
CASRAGGIYEQYF
TGTGCCAGTAGAGCGGGAGGGATCTACGAGCAGTACTTC